The 30 T cell receptor beta chains in this list originate from one sample, sequenced in a study of CD8+ T cells in alopecia areata. Extraction of RNA preceded its reverse transcription into cDNA, which served as the sequencing template. Data came from immunoSEQ multiplex PCR; TCRdb stores just in-frame clones and leaves some out. The sample holds a few hundred thousand clones; approximately 67% are singletons and the top ten take 0.95% to 1.5%. Specified treatment: oral pan-JAK inhibitor, 5-10 mg twice daily. The sequenced sample was CD4+ T cells sorted from blood, obtained between weeks 43 and 45, from a patient treated with tofacitinib. All receptors come from a human donor with alopecia areata.

With respect to this clone: Different DNA sequences within this sample yield the same CDR3. This chain connects TRBV5-1 to TRBJ1-1; possibly TRBD1 for D (6 bases). CDR3 length equals 14 residues. The germline V gene encodes CDR1 SGHRS and CDR2 YFSETQ. V lost 0 bases, J lost 3 bases, and 9 bases lay in between. CDR3 sequence reads: CASSLAAGDTEAFF. The CDR3 nucleotides read TGCGCCAGCAGCTTGGCGGCAGGGGACACTGAAGCTTTCTTT.

This chain links TRBV29-1 with TRBJ2-7, with 7 bases aligning to TRBD1. J lost 3 bases, V lost 7 bases, and 6 bases had no gene match. In germline, CDR1 is SQVTM, CDR2 ANQGSEA. There are 12 residues in the CDR3. Here the CDR3 reads CSASGQNYEQYF. The CDR3 DNA follows: TGCAGCGCGTCGGGACAGAACTACGAGCAGTACTTC.

The chain couples TRBV7-2 to TRBJ1-6; no clear D. Trimming removed 1 base at V and 7 bases at J, with 11 bases between. Germline CDR1 reads SGHTA; CDR2 reads FQGNSA. CDR3 length: 15 amino acids. The CDR3 nucleotides are TGTGCCAGCAGCTTAGAAGGGTTCGGGAATTCACCCCTCCACTTT. This codes for CASSLEGFGNSPLHF.

The chain couples TRBV13 to TRBJ2-7; D possibly uses TRBD1 or TRBD2 (5 bases each). CDR3 length: 14 residues. CDR1 and CDR2 from the germline V gene are PRHDT and FYEKMQ (reference sequence). V was clipped by 6 bases and J by 5 bases, with 17 bases between them. The CDR3 here is CASRPGGRENEQYF. DNA for the CDR3: TGTGCCAGCAGACCCGGCGGCAGGGAGAACGAGCAGTACTTC.

The chain combines TRBV2 with TRBJ1-6; 7 positions agree with TRBD1. Trimming removed 4 bases from V and 7 bases from J; junction bases left unmatched: 7. This CDR3 has 15 amino acids. Germline V gene lookup returns CDR1 SNHLY and CDR2 FYNNEI. The chain's CDR3 is CASSVSQGGNSPLHF. CDR3 coding DNA: TGTGCCAGCAGTGTAAGCCAGGGGGGAAATTCACCCCTCCACTTT.

This chain connects TRBV5-6 to TRBJ2-2; either TRBD1 or TRBD2 may supply D (6 bases each). Trimming pared 2 bases from V and 4 bases from J, leaving 15 bases between. Germline loops: CDR1 SGHDT, CDR2 YYEEEE. This CDR3 comprises 16 residues. DNA for the CDR3: TGTGCCAGCAGCTTCAGGGGAGGAGGGCCCACCGGGGAGCTGTTTTTT. This encodes CASSFRGGGPTGELFF.

This clone was detected only once. The V and J genes are TRBV5-6 and TRBJ1-1; D not certain. This CDR3 has 15 amino acids. Germline lookup yields CDR1 SGHDT and CDR2 YYEEEE. Trimming left V 4 bases short and J 5 bases short, with 18 bases between. CDR3 region: CASSPLSGMWTEAFF. CDR3 DNA: TGTGCCAGCAGCCCCCTGTCAGGAATGTGGACTGAAGCTTTCTTT.

The chain joins TRBV19 to TRBJ2-7; 11 bases are shared with TRBD1. Trimming cost V 4 bases and J 4 bases; bases outside gene matches: 6. Germline V gene data show CDR1 as LNHDA and CDR2 as SQIVND (reference sequence). The CDR3 loop spans 15 amino acids. Here the CDR3 reads CASSSPGQGVYEQYF. The CDR3 region has the DNA TGTGCCAGTAGTAGTCCGGGACAGGGGGTGTACGAGCAGTACTTC.

The V and J genes are TRBV5-6 and TRBJ1-1, with D maybe TRBD1 (5 bases). This CDR3 region has 14 residues. Trimming stripped 0 bases from V and 3 bases from J, with 9 bases between. The V gene's germline CDR1 is SGHDT and CDR2 YYEEEE. This CDR3 is CASSLGGKHTEAFF. CDR3 nucleotide sequence: TGTGCCAGCAGCTTGGGGGGGAAGCACACTGAAGCTTTCTTT.

The V call is TRBV5-1, the J call TRBJ1-2; tentative D call: TRBD1 (5 bases). Germline assignment: CDR1 SGHRS and CDR2 YFSETQ. V was cut by 6 bases and J by 1 base, with 19 bases left in between. There are 16 residues in the CDR3. For the CDR3, the DNA is TGCGCCAGCAAACCGGACATGCTACTACTTAACTATGGCTACACCTTC. Its translation is CASKPDMLLLNYGYTF.

CDR3: CASSRTDTEAFF. The DNA of the CDR3 is TGCGCCAGCAGCCGAACCGACACTGAAGCTTTCTTT. The chain uses TRBV4-3 and TRBJ1-1; D call uncertain. There are 12 residues in the CDR3. V gave up 4 bases and J gave up 3 bases, with 6 bases separating them. The germline V gene has CDR1 LGHNA and CDR2 YSLEER.

This chain joins TRBV2 and TRBJ1-2; no definite D call. CDR1 and CDR2 from the germline V gene are SNHLY and FYNNEI. With 5 bases removed from V and 2 bases from J, the gap between germline ends came to 9 bases. The CDR3 extends over 13 amino acids. The CDR3 coding sequence is TGTGCCAGCAGTCAGGCGGGGAACTATGGCTACACCTTC. Protein product: CASSQAGNYGYTF.

The V call is TRBV27, the J call TRBJ2-4, with D possibly matching TRBD1 (6 bases). The CDR3 totals 16 residues. Trimming left V 1 base short and J 5 bases short, with 15 bases between. Germline V lookup: CDR1 MNHEY, CDR2 SMNVEV (reference sequence). The CDR3 is CASSLYYARTENIQYF. CDR3 nucleotide sequence: TGTGCCAGCAGTTTATACTACGCCCGGACAGAAAACATTCAGTACTTC.

The V gene is TRBV2, the J gene TRBJ2-1, with TRBD1 matching 10 bases. In germline, CDR1 is SNHLY, CDR2 FYNNEI. J lost 9 bases, V lost 8 bases, and 13 bases had no gene match. The CDR3 is made up of 15 amino acids. CDR3 sequence reads: CASSQSPGQGTEQFF. Written as DNA, the CDR3 is TGTGCCAGCTCGCAGAGCCCGGGACAGGGGACTGAGCAGTTCTTC.

This clone occurred once. This chain joins TRBV29-1 and TRBJ1-4; D may be TRBD1 (5 bases). The V end lost 5 bases, the J end lost 3 bases, and 13 bases lay between the germline ends. The CDR3 has 14 residues. Germline CDR1 SQVTM, CDR2 ANQGSEA. The CDR3 loop is CSVSGGSSNEKLFF. The CDR3 DNA reads TGCAGCGTTTCCGGGGGATCGTCTAATGAAAAACTGTTTTTT.

The sample holds a few counts of this clone. The chain combines TRBV5-1 with TRBJ1-1, with D possibly being TRBD1 (5 bases). This CDR3 is 14 amino acids long. Germline values: CDR1 SGHRS, CDR2 YFSETQ. V lost 4 bases and J 5 bases, leaving 15 bases between the germline ends. CDR3 loop: CASSPLGVATEAFF. The CDR3 DNA sequence: TGCGCCAGCAGCCCTCTAGGGGTAGCAACTGAAGCTTTCTTT.

The table lists this clone with a few counts. V usage is TRBV20-1 and J usage is TRBJ2-5; D unclear. This CDR3 is 11 amino acids long. V was trimmed by 3 bases and J by 0 bases, leaving 2 bases between them. Germline V gives CDR1 DFQATT, CDR2 SNEGSKA (reference sequence). The CDR3 nucleotides are TGCAGTGCTAGGGACCAAGAGACCCAGTACTTC. It yields the protein CSARDQETQYF.

The gene calls are TRBV5-5 and TRBJ2-5; D not certain. This CDR3 is built from 15 residues. CDR1 is SGHKS and CDR2 is YYEKEE in the germline V gene (reference sequence). V was shortened by 0 bases and J by 5 bases, with 14 bases between the two germline ends. DNA of the CDR3: TGTGCCAGCAGCTTGGCGCTTCTGCAGGTGGAGACCCAGTACTTC. This codes for CASSLALLQVETQYF.

The chain has TRBV30 and TRBJ1-5, with a possible D match to TRBD1 (5 bases). The ends were cut back, 2 bases at V and 3 bases at J, with 8 bases in the middle. The germline V gene has CDR1 GTSNPN and CDR2 SVGIG (reference sequence). There are 13 residues in the CDR3. In nucleotides, the CDR3 is TGTGCCTGGAGTACAGGAAACAATCAGCCCCAGCATTTT. Translated, it gives CAWSTGNNQPQHF.

The chain is built from TRBV12-5 and TRBJ2-7; tentatively, D is TRBD1 or TRBD2 (5 bases each). This CDR3 region has 15 residues. V was shortened by 1 base and J by 0 bases, with 10 bases between the two germline ends. Germline V lookup: CDR1 LGHNT, CDR2 FRNRAP. Here the CDR3 reads CASGLGKGSSYEQYF. The CDR3, as DNA: TGTGCTAGTGGTTTGGGAAAGGGGAGCTCCTACGAGCAGTACTTC.

This clone was counted a single time. The genes are TRBV27 and TRBJ1-6; 7 positions match TRBD1. The germline V gene encodes CDR1 MNHEY and CDR2 SMNVEV (reference sequence). CDR3 length equals 15 residues. Unmatched junction bases numbered 9, after V lost 5 bases and J lost 8 bases. CDR3 loop: CASSLTTGPHSPLHF. CDR3 in DNA: TGTGCCAGCAGTCTCACGACAGGGCCGCATTCACCCCTCCACTTT.

This clone was seen a handful of times. The chain joins TRBV27 to TRBJ1-3; TRBD1 matches at 8 bases. V lost 5 bases, J lost 7 bases, and 4 bases stayed unmatched. Per germline, CDR1 MNHEY and CDR2 SMNVEV (reference sequence). This CDR3 is built from 13 residues. CDR3 loop: CASSHWDRNTIYF. The CDR3 DNA is TGTGCCAGCAGTCACTGGGACAGGAACACCATATATTTT.

The rearrangement links TRBV5-1 to TRBJ2-7, with 9 bases lining up with TRBD1. This CDR3 has 15 residues. Per the germline V gene, CDR1 is SGHRS and CDR2 is YFSETQ. The J segment lost 7 bases and the V segment lost 4 bases, leaving 12 bases of the junction unmatched. The CDR3 region is CASSTPGTGSGEQYF. For the CDR3, the DNA is TGCGCCAGCAGCACCCCCGGGACAGGGTCGGGGGAGCAGTACTTC.

The V and J genes are TRBV5-1 and TRBJ2-5, with D tentatively TRBD1 or TRBD2 (5 bases each). Between the trimmed V and J ends, which lost 0 bases and 2 bases, there was a span of 14 bases. CDR1 SGHRS and CDR2 YFSETQ come from the germline V gene. The CDR3 has 16 residues. The CDR3 protein is CASSLAGAEQQETQYF. CDR3 DNA: TGCGCCAGCAGCTTGGCCGGGGCGGAACAGCAAGAGACCCAGTACTTC.

This clone was seen just once. V is TRBV5-1 and J is TRBJ2-6; D is unresolved. Germline CDR1 reads SGHRS; CDR2 reads YFSETQ. With 4 bases removed from V and 0 bases from J, the gap between germline ends came to 17 bases. This CDR3 is built from 18 residues. CDR3 nucleotides: TGCGCCAGCAGCCGTCAGACACGAATTAGCTCTGGGGCCAACGTCCTGACTTTC. Amino acids: CASSRQTRISSGANVLTF.

The J gene is TRBJ1-1, the V gene TRBV14, with 11 nucleotides matching TRBD1. CDR3 length: 23 amino acids. The V segment lost 4 bases and the J segment 3 bases; nucleotides outside the gene matches: 28. Germline V gene data show CDR1 as SGHDN and CDR2 as FVKESK. The DNA of the CDR3 is TGTGCCAGCAGCCCTAGATCGTTTGGGAATTTCCTCGGACAGGGGGCTGCGGACACTGAAGCTTTCTTT. This gives the protein CASSPRSFGNFLGQGAADTEAFF.

A single count supports this clone. The chain joins TRBV11-1 to TRBJ1-5, with D unresolved. CDR1 is SGHAT, CDR2 FQDESV, per germline (reference sequence). There are 13 residues in the CDR3. V gave up 4 bases and J gave up 1 base, with 5 bases separating them. The CDR3 nucleotides are TGTGCCAGCAGCTCGCAGAGCAATCAGCCCCAGCATTTT. Protein product: CASSSQSNQPQHF.

The chain joins TRBV9 to TRBJ1-1; D remains ambiguous. The CDR3 is 14 residues long. V was shortened by 6 bases and J by 0 bases, with 12 bases between the two germline ends. Germline CDR1 is SGDLS and CDR2 is YYNGEE. The CDR3 DNA sequence: TGTGCCAGCAAACCCCCTCTTATGAACACTGAAGCTTTCTTT. This encodes CASKPPLMNTEAFF. The full variable domain, completed using reference TRBV9 and TRBJ1-1, is DSGVTQTPKHLITATGQRVTLRCSPRSGDLSVYWYQQSLDQGLQFLIQYYNGEERAKGNILERFSAQQFPDLHSELNLSSLELGDSALYFCASKPPLMNTEAFFGQGTRLTVV.

This clone was seen a few times. The chain uses TRBV7-2 and TRBJ2-3; a possible D gene is TRBD2 (5 bases). The CDR3 spans 15 residues. Trimming took 5 bases from V and 2 from J, leaving 14 bases between them. Germline-derived CDR1 and CDR2 are SGHTA and FQGNSA. Written as DNA, the CDR3 is TGTGCCAGCAGCCCGAACGAGGAGGTCACAGATACGCAGTATTTT. This codes for CASSPNEEVTDTQYF.

A few counts support this clone. The chain carries TRBV5-1 and TRBJ1-1; 9 bases are shared with TRBD1. The V gene end was trimmed by 4 bases and the J gene end by 3 bases; junction bases not matched to a gene: 10. The CDR3 totals 16 residues. Germline V gives CDR1 SGHRS, CDR2 YFSETQ. Here the CDR3 DNA reads TGCGCCAGCAGCCCTGGGACAGGGATCTTGGACACTGAAGCTTTCTTT. Protein: CASSPGTGILDTEAFF.